A selection of T cell receptor beta chains follows, all from one sample in a study of T cells in Graves' hyperthyroidism and ophthalmopathy. Via MiXCR, TCRdb re-called the multiplex PCR reads, giving one row per CDR3 protein. This sample has approximately 600,000 distinct CDR3 sequences, with more than 20% found just once. Sequenced input: blood. Receptor source: a man younger than 40 with Graves' ophthalmopathy. Each CDR3 is given with its conserved first and last residue. D genes are given only for firm matches. Expanded clones get a size class; other rows say once, few or many, or leave the size out.

clone_size | j_call | d_call | v_call | cdr3_aa | cdr3_nt
. | TRBJ2-2 | . | TRBV19 | CASIGPPGELFF | TGTGCCAGTATCGGTCCTCCCGGGGAGCTGTTTTTT
many | TRBJ2-1 | . | TRBV20-1 | CSARRAYNEQFF | TGCAGTGCTAGGAGGGCTTACAATGAGCAGTTCTTC
. | TRBJ2-3 | TRBD2 | TRBV5-8 | CASSLRLAGVTDTQYF | TGTGCCAGCAGCTTGCGACTAGCGGGAGTAACAGATACGCAGTATTTT
once | TRBJ2-1 | . | TRBV10-3 | CAISVTETNEQFF | TGTGCCATCAGTGTTACGGAGACTAATGAGCAGTTCTTC
few | TRBJ2-6 | TRBD1 | TRBV7-8 | CASSLAARDRGLSGANVLTF | TGTGCCAGCAGCTTAGCGGCTAGGGACAGGGGCCTCTCTGGGGCCAACGTCCTGACTTTC
. | TRBJ2-7 | . | TRBV9 | CASSDSVGRDEQYF | TGTGCCAGCAGCGACTCGGTGGGTCGGGACGAGCAGTACTTC
few | TRBJ2-7 | TRBD2 | TRBV5-5 | CASSLGATSGAYEQYF | TGTGCCAGCAGCCTGGGGGCGACTAGCGGAGCCTACGAGCAGTACTTC
. | TRBJ2-1 | TRBD2 | TRBV20-1 | CSASTSGRESEQFF | TGCAGTGCTTCAACTAGCGGGAGGGAAAGTGAGCAGTTCTTC
many | TRBJ2-1 | . | TRBV5-1 | CASSLAEVSSYNEQFF | TGCGCCAGCAGCTTGGCCGAAGTGAGCTCCTACAATGAGCAGTTCTTC
few | TRBJ2-3 | . | TRBV15 | CATSRGVDTQYF | TGTGCCACCAGCAGGGGGGTAGATACGCAGTATTTT
many | TRBJ1-1 | . | TRBV12-3/TRBV12-4 | CASSFVQGGTEAFF | TGTGCCAGCAGTTTCGTCCAGGGTGGTACTGAAGCTTTCTTT
many | TRBJ2-7 | TRBD2 | TRBV7-2 | CASSLPAGAYEQYF | TGTGCCAGCAGCCTCCCAGCGGGAGCCTACGAGCAGTACTTC
. | TRBJ2-7 | . | TRBV19 | CASSQQGPRSSYEQYF | TGTGCCAGTAGTCAACAGGGTCCTAGGAGCTCCTACGAGCAGTACTTC
few | TRBJ2-5 | . | TRBV28 | CASSLMGTGSQETQYF | TGTGCCAGCAGTTTAATGGGGACCGGTAGCCAAGAGACCCAGTACTTC
few | TRBJ2-2 | . | TRBV5-1 | CASSLEGGFYTGKLFF | TGCGCCAGCAGCTTGGAAGGCGGGTTTTACACCGGGAAGCTGTTTTTT
. | TRBJ2-7 | TRBD1 | TRBV5-1 | CASSPGTERRQYF | TGCGCCAGCAGCCCCGGGACAGAAAGAAGGCAGTACTTC
. | TRBJ2-1 | TRBD2 | TRBV9 | CASSFSGSGEQFF | TGTGCCAGCAGCTTTAGCGGGAGCGGTGAGCAGTTCTTC
many | TRBJ2-1 | . | TRBV7-6 | CASSSAPTSPNEQFF | TGTGCCAGCAGCTCAGCCCCTACTAGCCCCAATGAGCAGTTCTTC
many | TRBJ2-1 | . | TRBV11-2 | CASTKWEDEQFF | TGTGCCAGCACCAAGTGGGAGGACGAGCAGTTCTTC
many | TRBJ2-1 | TRBD2 | TRBV5-1 | CASRAGTSGYNEQFF | TGCGCCAGCAGAGCCGGGACTAGCGGTTACAATGAGCAGTTCTTC
few | TRBJ2-4 | TRBD2 | TRBV29-1 | CSAHLIAGGPSGKNIQYF | TGCAGCGCCCACCTCATAGCGGGAGGGCCCTCTGGCAAAAACATTCAGTACTTC
. | TRBJ2-7 | TRBD2 | TRBV5-1 | CASKTGLADPYEQYF | TGCGCCAGCAAGACCGGACTAGCGGATCCCTACGAGCAGTACTTC
few | TRBJ2-3 | TRBD2 | TRBV30 | CACPAGTSGNTDTQYF | TGTGCCTGCCCAGCGGGGACTAGCGGAAACACAGATACGCAGTATTTT
. | TRBJ1-5 | . | TRBV6-2/TRBV6-3 | CASSYIGNQPQHF | TGTGCCAGCAGTTACATTGGGAATCAGCCCCAGCATTTT
. | TRBJ1-4 | . | TRBV28 | CASSFLSEKLFF | TGTGCCAGCAGTTTTTTATCTGAAAAACTGTTTTTT
. | TRBJ2-7 | . | TRBV30 | CAWSAPRGAYEQYF | TGTGCCTGGAGTGCCCCCAGGGGGGCTTACGAGCAGTACTTC
many | TRBJ2-2 | TRBD2 | TRBV2 | CATTTSGTNTGELFF | TGTGCCACCACGACTAGCGGAACGAACACCGGGGAGCTGTTTTTT
few | TRBJ2-1 | . | TRBV11-1 | CASSFGRSLDNEQFF | TGTGCCAGCAGCTTTGGACGGTCTTTGGACAATGAGCAGTTCTTC
many | TRBJ2-5 | . | TRBV7-2 | CASSAFTQLGKTQYF | TGTGCCAGCAGCGCCTTCACCCAGTTGGGGAAGACCCAGTACTTC
few | TRBJ2-7 | TRBD1 | TRBV27 | CASSSARGQGSYEQYF | TGTGCCAGCAGTTCCGCCCGCGGACAGGGGTCTTACGAGCAGTACTTC
many | TRBJ2-3 | TRBD2 | TRBV5-1 | CASSSGTSGRGTDTQYF | TGCGCCAGCAGCTCTGGGACTAGCGGGAGAGGGACAGATACGCAGTATTTT
. | TRBJ1-5 | . | TRBV6-1 | CASRSYLDINQPQHF | TGTGCCAGCAGATCCTATCTGGACATCAATCAGCCCCAGCATTTT
. | TRBJ2-5 | TRBD2 | TRBV19 | CASSILVTSAKETQYF | TGTGCCAGTAGTATCCTAGTGACTAGCGCAAAAGAGACCCAGTACTTC
few | TRBJ2-3 | . | TRBV9 | CASSVGAGSTDTQYF | TGTGCCAGCAGCGTAGGTGCGGGAAGCACAGATACGCAGTATTTT
few | TRBJ2-7 | TRBD1 | TRBV6-2/TRBV6-3 | CASSHRDRGPYEQYF | TGTGCCAGCAGTCACCGGGACAGGGGGCCCTACGAGCAGTACTTC
few | TRBJ2-7 | TRBD2 | TRBV5-4 | CASSPSGLADFYEQYF | TGTGCCAGCAGCCCAAGCGGACTAGCGGACTTCTACGAGCAGTACTTC
many | TRBJ1-2 | . | TRBV27 | CASSWLGEARGLYGYTF | TGTGCCAGCAGTTGGCTTGGTGAGGCGAGGGGCTTATATGGCTACACCTTC
. | TRBJ1-5 | TRBD1 | TRBV7-2 | CASSFDRERAAQHF | TGTGCCAGCAGCTTCGACAGGGAACGGGCAGCCCAGCATTTT
many | TRBJ2-7 | . | TRBV7-9 | CASSPGTSLPSYEQYF | TGTGCCAGCAGCCCGGGGACATCACTGCCCTCCTACGAGCAGTACTTC
many | TRBJ1-2 | . | TRBV12-3/TRBV12-4 | CASSLRGVEYGYTF | TGTGCCAGCAGTTTAAGGGGCGTCGAGTATGGCTACACCTTC
few | TRBJ1-6 | . | TRBV30 | CAWSVGGTPLHF | TGTGCCTGGAGTGTAGGGGGGACACCCCTCCACTTT
. | TRBJ2-3 | . | TRBV6-4 | CASRTDFNTDTQYF | TGTGCCAGCAGGACAGATTTTAACACAGATACGCAGTATTTT
. | TRBJ2-1 | . | TRBV24-1 | CATSESNRDPLPDEQFF | TGTGCCACCAGTGAATCCAACCGGGACCCCCTTCCCGATGAGCAGTTCTTC
. | TRBJ2-5 | TRBD2 | TRBV29-1 | CSVGPSSGSMETQYF | TGCAGCGTTGGCCCCTCTAGCGGGAGTATGGAGACCCAGTACTTC
. | TRBJ2-7 | TRBD2 | TRBV19 | CASGERESLEQYF | TGTGCCAGCGGGGAGCGGGAGTCTTTGGAGCAGTACTTC
many | TRBJ1-1 | . | TRBV3-1 | CASSRGQGSGGEAFF | TGTGCCAGCAGCCGAGGGCAGGGGTCCGGGGGTGAAGCTTTCTTT
few | TRBJ2-1 | . | TRBV7-2 | CASSLVTLVSYNEQFF | TGTGCCAGCAGCTTAGTGACTCTGGTTTCCTACAATGAGCAGTTCTTC
few | TRBJ2-3 | TRBD2 | TRBV27 | CASSFGGDGNTQYF | TGTGCCAGCAGTTTCGGGGGGGACGGAAATACGCAGTATTTT
. | TRBJ1-5 | . | TRBV6-1 | CATSTTGHQPQHF | TGTGCCACGAGTACGACAGGCCATCAGCCCCAGCATTTT